This T cell receptor gamma chain was identified in a study of gamma-delta chains in newborns, infants, children. Background on the study: Microbial exposure reportedly drives polyclonal innate γδ T cell expansion after birth.

TCRdb used CATT to re-call clones from the reads. The sample has around 2,000 gamma-chain clones, roughly 27% seen once. This clone is deemed large (0.1 to 1%). The sequencing input was blood. This TCR was recovered from a child who was a newborn, infant or young child, either healthy, febrile or measles-vaccinated (not recorded which).

The CDR3: CALWEPISGKELGKKIKVF. The DNA for the CDR3 is TGTGCCTTGTGGGAGCCTATTTCGGGCAAAGAGTTGGGCAAAAAAATCAAGGTATTT. The chain joins TRGV9 to TRGJP. Germline V CDR1 and CDR2: GITISATS, ISYDGTV (reference sequence). CDR3 length: 19 residues. V shed 3 bases, J shed 5 bases, and the junction held 13 bases outside the gene matches.